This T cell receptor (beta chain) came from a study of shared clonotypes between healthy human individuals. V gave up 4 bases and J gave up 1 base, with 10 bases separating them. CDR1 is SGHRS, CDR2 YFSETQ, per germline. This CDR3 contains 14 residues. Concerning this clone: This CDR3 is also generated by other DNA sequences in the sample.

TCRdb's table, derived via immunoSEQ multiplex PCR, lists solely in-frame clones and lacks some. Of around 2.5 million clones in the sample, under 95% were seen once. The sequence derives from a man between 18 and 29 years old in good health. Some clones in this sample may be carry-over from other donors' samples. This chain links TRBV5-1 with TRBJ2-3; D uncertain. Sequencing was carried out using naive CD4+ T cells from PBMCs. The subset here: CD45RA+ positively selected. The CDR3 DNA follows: TGCGCCAGCAGCCCCCCGTTGGGCACAGATACGCAGTATTTT. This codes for CASSPPLGTDTQYF. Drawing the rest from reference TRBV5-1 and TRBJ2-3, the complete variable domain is KAGVTQTPRYLIKTRGQQVTLSCSPISGHRSVSWYQQTPGQGLQFLFEYFSETQRNKGNFPGRFSGRQFSNSRSEMNVSTLELGDSALYLCASSPPLGTDTQYFGPGTRLTVL.